The clone carrying this T cell receptor (beta chain) has only a few counts. Its specificity is unknown. TCR beta CDR3 regions were amplified from RNA. The HTBI set primed first-round TCR CDR3 RT-PCR. MiXCR, run by TCRdb on the multiplex PCR reads, gives a single entry per CDR3 protein. The sample lists roughly 840,000 distinct CDR3 sequences; 38% were seen once. CDR1 SGHDT and CDR2 YYEEEE come from the germline V gene. CDR3 length: 17 residues. Trimming took off 2 bases at V and 0 bases at J, with 15 bases between the two ends. This sample was included in a study of T cells in Graves' hyperthyroidism and ophthalmopathy. Broader study findings: Ophthalmopathy stood apart from stable hyperthyroidism in a 13 V-J model.

This chain links TRBV5-6 with TRBJ1-3; D possibly corresponds to TRBD1 (6 bases). The sample consisted of blood. The clonotype was recovered from a man aged 18 to 30 with Graves' hyperthyroidism. CDR3 DNA sequence: TGTGCCAGCAGCTTCAGATCGGGACAACACTCTGGAAACACCATATATTTT. Protein: CASSFRSGQHSGNTIYF. Full variable domain (remainder filled in from reference TRBV5-6 and TRBJ1-3): DAGVTQSPTHLIKTRGQQVTLRCSPKSGHDTVSWYQQALGQGPQFIFQYYEEEERQRGNFPDRFSGHQFPNYSSELNVNALLLGDSALYLCASSFRSGQHSGNTIYFGEGSWLTVV.